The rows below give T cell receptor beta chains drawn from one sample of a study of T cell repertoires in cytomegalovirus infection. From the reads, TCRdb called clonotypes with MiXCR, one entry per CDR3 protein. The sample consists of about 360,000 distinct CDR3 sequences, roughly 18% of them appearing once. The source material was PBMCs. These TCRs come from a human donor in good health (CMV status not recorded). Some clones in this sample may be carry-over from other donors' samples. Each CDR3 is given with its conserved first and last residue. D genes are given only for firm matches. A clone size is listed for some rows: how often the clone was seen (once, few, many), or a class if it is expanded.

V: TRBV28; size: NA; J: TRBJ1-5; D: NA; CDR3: CASSDNNQPQHF; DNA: TGTGCCAGCAGTGATAATAATCAGCCCCAGCATTTT
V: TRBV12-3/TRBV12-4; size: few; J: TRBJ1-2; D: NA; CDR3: CASRTGSYGYTF; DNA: TGTGCCAGCAGAACAGGGTCCTATGGCTACACCTTC
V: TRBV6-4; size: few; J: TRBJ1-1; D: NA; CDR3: CASSDRLGGTEAFF; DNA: TGTGCCAGCAGTGACAGGTTGGGGGGCACTGAAGCTTTCTTT
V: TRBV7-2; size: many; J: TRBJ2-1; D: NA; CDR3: CASSEPLNNEQFF; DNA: TGTGCCAGCAGCGAACCATTAAACAATGAGCAGTTCTTC
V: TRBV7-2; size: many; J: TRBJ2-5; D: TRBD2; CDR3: CASSFGSRPREDQYF; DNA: TGTGCCAGCAGCTTTGGGAGTAGGCCCCGGGAGGACCAGTACTTC
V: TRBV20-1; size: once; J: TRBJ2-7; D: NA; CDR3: CSARRDHYEQYF; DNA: TGCAGTGCTAGGAGGGACCATTACGAGCAGTACTTC
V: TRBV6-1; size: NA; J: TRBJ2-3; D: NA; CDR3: CASGKSGHRKITDTQYF; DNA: TGTGCCAGCGGAAAGTCGGGACACAGAAAGATCACAGATACGCAGTATTTT
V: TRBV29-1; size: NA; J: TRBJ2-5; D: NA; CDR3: CSVESAIRETQYF; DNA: TGCAGCGTTGAATCGGCTATACGAGAGACCCAGTACTTC
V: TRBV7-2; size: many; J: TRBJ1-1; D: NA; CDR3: CASSLTLNTEAFF; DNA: TGTGCCAGCAGCTTAACCCTGAACACTGAAGCTTTCTTT
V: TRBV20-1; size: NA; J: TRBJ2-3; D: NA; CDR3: CSARDRRVATDTQYF; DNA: TGCAGTGCTAGAGATCGTAGGGTCGCTACAGATACGCAGTATTTT
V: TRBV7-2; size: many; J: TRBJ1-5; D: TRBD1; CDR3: CASSYVPGQGSNQPQHF; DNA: TGTGCCAGCAGCTACGTCCCGGGACAGGGATCCAATCAGCCCCAGCATTTT
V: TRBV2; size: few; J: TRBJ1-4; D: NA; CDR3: CANRRRARGEKLFF; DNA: TGTGCCAACAGAAGACGGGCCCGGGGTGAAAAACTGTTTTTT
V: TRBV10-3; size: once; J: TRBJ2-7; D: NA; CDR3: CAISVLLRDEQYF; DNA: TGTGCCATCAGTGTACTGCTGCGGGACGAGCAGTACTTC
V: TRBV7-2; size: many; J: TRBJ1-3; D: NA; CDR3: CASSPQTGSSGNTIYF; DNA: TGTGCCAGCAGCCCCCAGACAGGTAGCTCTGGAAACACCATATATTTT
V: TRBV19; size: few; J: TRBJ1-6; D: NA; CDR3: CASSGPGSPLHF; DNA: TGTGCCAGTAGCGGGCCGGGTTCACCCCTCCACTTT
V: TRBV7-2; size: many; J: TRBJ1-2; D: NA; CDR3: CASSLDGSTLLF; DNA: TGTGCCAGCAGCTTAGATGGCAGTACCCTCCTATTC
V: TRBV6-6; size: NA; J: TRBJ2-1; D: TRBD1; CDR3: CASREGQGYNEQFF; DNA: TGTGCCAGCAGGGAAGGACAGGGGTACAATGAGCAGTTCTTC
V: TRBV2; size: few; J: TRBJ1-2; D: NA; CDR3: CASGREVGGDGYTF; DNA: TGTGCCAGCGGGAGAGAGGTGGGGGGAGATGGCTACACCTTC
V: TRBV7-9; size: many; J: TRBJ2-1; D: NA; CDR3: CASSPRQGQNEQFF; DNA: TGTGCCAGCAGCCCACGCCAGGGTCAAAATGAGCAGTTCTTC
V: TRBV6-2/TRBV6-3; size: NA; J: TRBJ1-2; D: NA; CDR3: CASSYSKVRRNYGYTF; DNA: TGTGCCAGCAGTTACTCGAAAGTTCGGAGGAACTATGGCTACACCTTC
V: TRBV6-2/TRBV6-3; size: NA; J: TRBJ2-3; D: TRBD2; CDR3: CASRSPAGGPDTQYF; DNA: TGTGCCAGCCGCTCCCCCGCGGGAGGCCCAGATACGCAGTATTTT
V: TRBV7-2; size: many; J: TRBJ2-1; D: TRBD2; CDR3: CASSSQSGSFRNEQFF; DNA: TGTGCCAGCAGCTCTCAAAGCGGGAGTTTTCGCAATGAGCAGTTCTTC
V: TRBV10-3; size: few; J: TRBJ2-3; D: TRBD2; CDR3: CAISPGLAVTDTQYF; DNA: TGTGCCATCAGCCCGGGACTAGCGGTCACAGATACGCAGTATTTT
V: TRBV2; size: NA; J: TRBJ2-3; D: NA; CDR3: CASRDDSTDTQYF; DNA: TGTGCCAGCAGAGACGACAGCACAGATACGCAGTATTTT
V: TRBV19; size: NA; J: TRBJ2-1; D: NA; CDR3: CASSPSLEDEQFF; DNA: TGTGCCAGTAGTCCATCCCTGGAGGATGAGCAGTTCTTC
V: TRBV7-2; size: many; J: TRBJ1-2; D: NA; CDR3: CASSLAPVGPHGYTF; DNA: TGTGCCAGCAGCTTAGCCCCTGTGGGCCCCCATGGCTACACCTTC
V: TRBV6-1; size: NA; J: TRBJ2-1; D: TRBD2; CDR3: CASRQLAGESNEQFF; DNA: TGTGCCAGCAGACAACTAGCGGGAGAGTCCAATGAGCAGTTCTTC
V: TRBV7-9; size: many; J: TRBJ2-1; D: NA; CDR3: CASSFASEYYNEQFF; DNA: TGTGCCAGCAGCTTTGCTAGCGAATATTACAATGAGCAGTTCTTC
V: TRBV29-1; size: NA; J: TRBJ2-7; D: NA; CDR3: CSVGHPDGYEQYF; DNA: TGCAGCGTGGGGCACCCGGACGGCTACGAGCAGTACTTC
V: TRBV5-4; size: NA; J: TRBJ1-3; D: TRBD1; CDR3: CASTNIGQAGNTIYF; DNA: TGTGCCAGCACCAACATTGGACAGGCTGGAAACACCATATATTTT
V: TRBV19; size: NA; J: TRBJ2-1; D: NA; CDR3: CASSLGKEQFF; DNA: TGTGCCAGTAGTTTGGGAAAGGAGCAGTTCTTC
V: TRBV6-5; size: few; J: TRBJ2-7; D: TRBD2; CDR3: CASSPSTGGRLYEQYF; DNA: TGTGCCAGCAGTCCATCAACTGGCGGGAGGCTTTACGAGCAGTACTTC
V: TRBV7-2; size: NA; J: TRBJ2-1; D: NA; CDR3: CASSPSQYNEQFF; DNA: TGTGCCAGCAGCCCCAGTCAGTACAATGAGCAGTTCTTC
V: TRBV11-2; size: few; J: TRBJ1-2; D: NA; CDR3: CASSFQGQRYGYTF; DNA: TGTGCCAGCAGCTTTCAGGGCCAGCGGTATGGCTACACCTTC
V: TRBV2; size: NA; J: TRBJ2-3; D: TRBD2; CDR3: CASGDYTDTQYF; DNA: TGTGCCAGCGGGGACTACACAGATACGCAGTATTTT
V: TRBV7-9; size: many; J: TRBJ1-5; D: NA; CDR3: CASSTEWGAISNQPQHF; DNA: TGTGCCAGCAGCACAGAATGGGGGGCAATCAGCAATCAGCCCCAGCATTTT
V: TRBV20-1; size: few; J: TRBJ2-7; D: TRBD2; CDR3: CSARDPPGRGTYEQYF; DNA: TGCAGTGCTAGAGATCCACCCGGGAGGGGTACCTACGAGCAGTACTTC
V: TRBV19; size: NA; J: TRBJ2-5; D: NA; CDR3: CASSAGSVQETQYF; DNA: TGTGCCAGTAGTGCCGGAAGCGTACAAGAGACCCAGTACTTC
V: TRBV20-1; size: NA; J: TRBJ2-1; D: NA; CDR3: CSAHVVSSYNEQFF; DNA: TGCAGTGCCCACGTAGTCAGCTCCTACAATGAGCAGTTCTTC
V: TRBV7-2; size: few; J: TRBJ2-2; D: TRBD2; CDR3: CASSLDGEGTGELFF; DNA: TGTGCCAGCAGCTTAGACGGGGAGGGCACCGGGGAGCTGTTTTTT
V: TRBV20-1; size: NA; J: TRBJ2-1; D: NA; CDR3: CSATGPGDNEQFF; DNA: TGCAGTGCCACAGGGCCTGGCGACAATGAGCAGTTCTTC
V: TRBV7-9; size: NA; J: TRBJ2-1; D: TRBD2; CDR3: CASSHIAGGRGEQFF; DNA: TGTGCCAGCAGCCACATAGCGGGAGGCCGCGGTGAGCAGTTCTTC
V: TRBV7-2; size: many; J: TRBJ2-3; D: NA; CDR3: CASSPRAYTDTQYF; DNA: TGTGCCAGCAGCCCCCGGGCCTACACAGATACGCAGTATTTT
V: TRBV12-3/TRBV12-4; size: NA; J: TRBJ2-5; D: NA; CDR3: CASSLGAMGTQYF; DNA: TGTGCCAGCAGTTTAGGGGCCATGGGGACCCAGTACTTC
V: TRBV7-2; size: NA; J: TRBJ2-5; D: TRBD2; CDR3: CASSTSGRAETQYF; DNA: TGTGCCAGCAGCACCAGCGGGAGGGCAGAGACCCAGTACTTC
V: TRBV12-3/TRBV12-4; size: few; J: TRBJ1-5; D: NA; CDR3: CASSLGTADQPQHF; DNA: TGTGCCAGCAGTTTAGGAACCGCCGATCAGCCCCAGCATTTT